These 17 T cell receptor beta chains were sequenced from one sample in a study of T cell clones after liver transplantation. The table came from immunoSEQ multiplex PCR; TCRdb's copy has only in-frame clones and leaves some out. The sample carries about 68,000 clones, roughly 92% recorded once. The specimen was CD4+ T cells from blood, collected roughly 26 months after liver transplant. The receptors derive from a human patient who received a liver transplant. Some of these T cells may belong to the graft donor.

The chain combines TRBV5-1 with TRBJ2-2; 7 nucleotides agree with TRBD2. V lost 3 bases, J lost 6 bases, and 11 bases stayed unmatched. The CDR3 loop spans 16 amino acids. CDR1 is SGHRS and CDR2 is YFSETQ in the germline V gene. As DNA, the CDR3 is TGCGCCAGCAGCTCTGCGGGAGCTATATTAGCCGGGGAGCTGTTTTTT. It translates to CASSSAGAILAGELFF.

The chain has TRBV6-5 and TRBJ2-7, with 13 bases matching TRBD2. V lost 2 bases and J lost 7; bases outside the gene matches: 5. The germline gives CDR1 MNHEY, CDR2 SVGAGI. This CDR3 spans 15 amino acids. The CDR3 spells CASSYGTSGIIEQYF. DNA of the CDR3: TGTGCCAGCAGTTACGGGACTAGCGGGATTATAGAGCAGTACTTC.

The chain combines TRBV19 with TRBJ1-4; 8 nucleotides align to TRBD1. This CDR3 has 17 residues. In germline, CDR1 is LNHDA, CDR2 SQIVND (reference sequence). The trim removed 4 bases at V and 6 bases at J, leaving 13 bases unmatched. CDR3 protein: CASSTPGGNRGDEKLFF. DNA for the CDR3: TGTGCCAGTAGTACCCCCGGGGGGAACAGGGGGGATGAAAAACTGTTTTTT.

On this clone: This specimen includes other DNA sequences encoding the same CDR3. The chain combines TRBV18 with TRBJ2-5, with D perhaps TRBD2 (6 bases). The CDR3 has 12 amino acids. Germline loops: CDR1 KGHSH, CDR2 LQKENI. V was pared by 2 bases and J by 5 bases, with 6 bases between. The CDR3, as DNA: TGTGCCAGCTCACCAGGGGGGGAGACCCAGTACTTC. As protein: CASSPGGETQYF. Full variable domain (remainder filled in from reference TRBV18 and TRBJ2-5): NAGVMQNPRHLVRRRGQEARLRCSPMKGHSHVYWYRQLPEEGLKFMVYLQKENIIDESGMPKERFSAEFPKEGPSILRIQQVVRGDSAAYFCASSPGGETQYFGPGTRLLVL.

As DNA, the CDR3 is TGTGCCAGCAGTTTGAGGTCAGGGTGGGACCAGCCCCAGCATTTT. It codes for CASSLRSGWDQPQHF. This chain links TRBV28 with TRBJ1-5; perhaps TRBD1 as D (5 bases). The CDR3 sequence is 15 residues long. The V gene lost 3 bases and the J gene lost 7 bases, with 16 bases spanning the gap. The V gene's germline CDR1 is MDHEN and CDR2 SYDVKM.

V is TRBV7-6 and J is TRBJ2-1, with TRBD2 matching over 14 bases. The V gene's germline CDR1 is SGHVS and CDR2 FNYEAQ. V lost 0 bases to trimming and J lost 9 bases; unmatched junction nucleotides: 7. The CDR3 has 17 amino acids. The CDR3 coding sequence is TGTGCCAGCAGCTTAGCGTGGAGACTAGCGGGAGGGGGTGAGCAGTTCTTC. This codes for CASSLAWRLAGGGEQFF.

This clone was counted a single time. The rearrangement uses TRBV28 and TRBJ2-5; D is perhaps TRBD1 (6 bases). Germline-derived CDR1 and CDR2 are MDHEN and SYDVKM. This CDR3 region has 15 residues. V was pared by 6 bases and J by 4 bases, with 18 bases between. The CDR3 sequence: CASSPPGHTPETQYF. The CDR3 bases are TGTGCCAGCAGCCCCCCGGGACACACACCAGAGACCCAGTACTTC.

This chain connects TRBV4-2 to TRBJ2-2; 10 bases line up with TRBD1. V lost 2 bases, J lost 3 bases, and 6 bases stayed unmatched. There are 17 residues in the CDR3. Germline V lookup: CDR1 LGHNA, CDR2 YNFKEQ. The DNA of the CDR3 is TGTGCCAGCAGCCAATCTTTGACAGGGGGCCACACCGGGGAGCTGTTTTTT. Translating it yields CASSQSLTGGHTGELFF.

The chain couples TRBV28 to TRBJ2-3; 8 bases map to TRBD1. Per germline, CDR1 MDHEN and CDR2 SYDVKM. The CDR3 loop spans 12 amino acids. V dropped 5 bases and J dropped 10; count of bases not matched to a gene: 5. Here the CDR3 DNA reads TGTGCCAGCAGTCTACAGGGGGTGGCGCAGTATTTT. Translating gives CASSLQGVAQYF.

The chain employs TRBV28 and TRBJ1-1, with 7 bases lining up with TRBD1. The V gene end was trimmed by 4 bases and the J gene end by 2 bases; junction bases not matched to a gene: 7. Germline lookup yields CDR1 MDHEN and CDR2 SYDVKM. The CDR3 sequence is 15 residues long. The CDR3 reads CASSSAGTANTEAFF. The CDR3 DNA sequence: TGTGCCAGCAGTTCCGCCGGGACAGCCAACACTGAAGCTTTCTTT. Full variable domain (remainder filled in from reference TRBV28 and TRBJ1-1): DVKVTQSSRYLVKRTGEKVFLECVQDMDHENMFWYRQDPGLGLRLIYFSYDVKMKEKGDIPEGYSVSREKKERFSLILESASTNQTSMYLCASSSAGTANTEAFFGQGTRLTVV.

This chain connects TRBV5-4 to TRBJ2-5; weak D call: TRBD2 (5 bases). Trimming shortened V by 2 bases and J by 4 bases, and 15 bases separated the two germline ends. The CDR3 runs 15 residues. Germline V gives CDR1 SGHNT, CDR2 YYREEE (reference sequence). CDR3 amino acids: CASSFGVIKRETQYF. In nucleotides, the CDR3 is TGTGCCAGCAGCTTCGGGGTTATAAAAAGAGAGACCCAGTACTTC. Full variable domain (outside the CDR3, taken from reference TRBV5-4 and TRBJ2-5): ETGVTQSPTHLIKTRGQQVTLRCSSQSGHNTVSWYQQALGQGPQFIFQYYREEENGRGNFPPRFSGLQFPNYSSELNVNALELDDSALYLCASSFGVIKRETQYFGPGTRLLVL.

This clone was recorded only once. The rearrangement joins TRBV6-5 to TRBJ2-1; maybe TRBD2 (6 bases). The germline V gene encodes CDR1 MNHEY and CDR2 SVGAGI. This CDR3 is 15 amino acids long. V gave up 6 bases and J gave up 4 bases, with 16 bases separating them. The CDR3 sequence is CASSTGRDLYNEQFF. The CDR3 DNA follows: TGTGCCAGCAGCACGGGGCGGGACTTATACAATGAGCAGTTCTTC.

The genes are TRBV6-1 and TRBJ2-7; TRBD2 agrees at 7 bases. In germline, CDR1 is MNHNS, CDR2 SASEGT. Trimming took 5 bases from V and 4 from J; bases not matched to a gene: 8. This CDR3 has 14 residues. CDR3 nucleotides: TGTGCCAGCAGTACCCAGACAGCGGGGTACGAGCAGTACTTC. Its protein is CASSTQTAGYEQYF.

The chain couples TRBV7-2 to TRBJ1-2, with 8 positions matching TRBD1. V gave up 1 base and J gave up 6 bases; unmatched junction bases: 1. The CDR3 covers 13 residues. Germline V gives CDR1 SGHTA, CDR2 FQGNSA. The DNA for the CDR3 is TGTGCCAGCAGCTTAGGACAGGGGCATGGCTACACCTTC. This codes for CASSLGQGHGYTF.

The CDR3 protein is CSVDTIGWTEAFF. The CDR3 nucleotides read TGCAGCGTTGATACAATAGGCTGGACTGAAGCTTTCTTT. This chain joins TRBV29-1 and TRBJ1-1; no firm D call. V was clipped by 3 bases and J by 5 bases, with 13 bases between them. The germline V gene encodes CDR1 SQVTM and CDR2 ANQGSEA. The CDR3 runs to 13 residues.

The chain combines TRBV10-3 with TRBJ2-5; 7 nucleotides match TRBD1. CDR3 length equals 14 residues. Germline assignment: CDR1 ENHRY and CDR2 SYGVKD. J lost 2 bases, V lost 8 bases, and 8 bases had no gene match. CDR3 region: CAIGTEAIQETQYF. The CDR3 nucleotides are TGTGCCATCGGGACAGAGGCGATACAAGAGACCCAGTACTTC.

The genes are TRBV6-5 and TRBJ2-7; 13 bases align to TRBD2. The junction had 10 bases not matched to a gene; V was cut back by 4 bases and J by 7 bases. CDR1 is MNHEY and CDR2 is SVGAGI in the germline V gene. The CDR3 is 16 residues long. This chain's CDR3 is CASSFKPGTSGAEQYF. CDR3 DNA sequence: TGTGCCAGCAGTTTCAAACCAGGGACTAGCGGGGCAGAGCAGTACTTC.